This T cell receptor beta chain was profiled in a study of metastatic and nonmetastatic thyroid tumors. For the study at large: The study looked at repertoires side by side in blood and in tumor or nodule tissue from malignant and benign thyroid patients. Overall study findings and caveats: Malignant thyroid tumors reportedly exceeded benign nodules significantly in TCR beta diversity, with the difference appearing in blood and tumor.

Study processing details: A papillary thyroid cancer distant-metastasis classifier was built from CDR3 differences across clinicopathological groups. With MiXCR, TCRdb reprocessed the PCR reads. The V and J calls follow TCRdb's processing rather than the paper's. The sample has almost 70,000 clones, approximately 15% seen once; the top ten hold over 6.5%. There were no patients who had received any treatment before thyroid surgery. In this sample, this clone turned up many times. The target antigen is unknown. The germline V gene encodes CDR1 SEHNR and CDR2 FQNEAQ (reference sequence). The CDR3 covers 15 residues. Trimming at V came to 0 bases and at J to 6 bases, leaving 6 bases not matched to a gene.

V and J are TRBV7-9 and TRBJ1-2, with 8 positions matching TRBD1. This receptor was identified in a male donor with papillary thyroid cancer or a benign thyroid nodule (not recorded which). Some clones in this sample may be carry-over from other donors' samples. The sample was blood. For the CDR3, the DNA is TGTGCCAGCAGCTTAGCCCTGGGACAGGCGGATGGCTACACCTTC. Its protein is CASSLALGQADGYTF.